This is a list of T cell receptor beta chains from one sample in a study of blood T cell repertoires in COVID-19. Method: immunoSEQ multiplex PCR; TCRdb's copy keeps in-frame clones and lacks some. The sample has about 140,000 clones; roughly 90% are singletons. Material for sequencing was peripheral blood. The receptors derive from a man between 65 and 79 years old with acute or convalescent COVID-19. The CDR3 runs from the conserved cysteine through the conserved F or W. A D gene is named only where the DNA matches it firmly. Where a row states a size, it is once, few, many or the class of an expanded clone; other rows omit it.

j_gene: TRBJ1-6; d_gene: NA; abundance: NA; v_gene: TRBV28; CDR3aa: CASSSLFALHF; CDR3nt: TGTGCCAGCAGTTCCCTGTTTGCCCTCCACTTT
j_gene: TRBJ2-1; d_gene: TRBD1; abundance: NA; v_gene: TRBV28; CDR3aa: CASSPGTGKLIRSYNEQFF; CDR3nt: TGTGCCAGCAGTCCAGGGACAGGGAAATTGATTAGGTCCTACAATGAGCAGTTCTTC
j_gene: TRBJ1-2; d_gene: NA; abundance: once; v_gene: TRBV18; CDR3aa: CASSSGQYNYGYTF; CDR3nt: TGTGCCAGCTCATCCGGACAGTATAACTATGGCTACACCTTC
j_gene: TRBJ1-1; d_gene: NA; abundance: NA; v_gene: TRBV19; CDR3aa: CASTPSGNTEAFF; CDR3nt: TGTGCCAGCACTCCCTCGGGGAACACTGAAGCTTTCTTT
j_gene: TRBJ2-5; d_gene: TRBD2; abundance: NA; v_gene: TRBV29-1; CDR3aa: CSVEFGTSGRRGSQETQYF; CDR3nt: TGCAGCGTTGAATTCGGGACTAGCGGGAGGAGGGGCTCACAAGAGACCCAGTACTTC
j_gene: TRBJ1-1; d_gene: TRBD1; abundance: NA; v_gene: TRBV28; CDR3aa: CASSPPGQLNTEAFF; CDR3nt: TGTGCCAGCAGTCCCCCGGGACAGCTGAACACTGAAGCTTTCTTT
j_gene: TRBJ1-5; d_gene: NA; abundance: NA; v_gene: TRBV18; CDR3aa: CASSPSTPHSNQPQHF; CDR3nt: TGTGCCAGCTCACCATCTACGCCCCATAGCAATCAGCCCCAGCATTTT
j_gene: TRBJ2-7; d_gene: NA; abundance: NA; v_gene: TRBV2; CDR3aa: CASSGGGYEQYF; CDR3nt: TGTGCCAGCAGTGGAGGGGGTTACGAGCAGTACTTC
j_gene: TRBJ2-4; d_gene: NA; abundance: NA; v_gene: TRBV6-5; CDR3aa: CASKLPVENIQYF; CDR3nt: TGTGCCAGCAAACTGCCGGTTGAAAACATTCAGTACTTC
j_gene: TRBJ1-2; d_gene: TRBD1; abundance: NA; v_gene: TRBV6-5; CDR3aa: CASRPTGSGYGYTF; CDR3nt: TGTGCCAGCAGACCGACAGGGAGCGGCTATGGCTACACCTTC
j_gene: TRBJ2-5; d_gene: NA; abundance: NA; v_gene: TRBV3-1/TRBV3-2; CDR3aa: CASSQTPTEQETQYF; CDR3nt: TGTGCCAGCAGCCAGACCCCGACAGAACAAGAGACCCAGTACTTC
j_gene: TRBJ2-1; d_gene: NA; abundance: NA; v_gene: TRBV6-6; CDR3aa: CASSLGASSYNEQFF; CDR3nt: TGTGCCAGCAGTTTGGGGGCCTCCTCCTACAATGAGCAGTTCTTC
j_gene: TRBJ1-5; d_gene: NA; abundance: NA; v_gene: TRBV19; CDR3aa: CASSSDRLNQPQHF; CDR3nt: TGTGCCAGTAGTTCGGACAGACTCAATCAGCCCCAGCATTTT
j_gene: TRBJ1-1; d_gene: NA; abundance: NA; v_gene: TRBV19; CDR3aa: CASSIRLGWNTEAFF; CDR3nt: TGTGCCAGTAGTATACGCCTCGGTTGGAACACTGAAGCTTTCTTT
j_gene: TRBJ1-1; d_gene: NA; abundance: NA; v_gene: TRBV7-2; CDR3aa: CASSLVGTRAEAFF; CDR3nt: TGTGCCAGCAGCTTAGTGGGGACACGAGCTGAAGCTTTCTTT
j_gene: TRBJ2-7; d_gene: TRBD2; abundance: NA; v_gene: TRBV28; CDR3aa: CASSPRVSGTYEQYF; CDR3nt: TGTGCCAGCAGTCCCCGGGTTAGCGGGACTTACGAGCAGTACTTC
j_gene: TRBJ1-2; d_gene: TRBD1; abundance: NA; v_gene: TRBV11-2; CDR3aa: CASSLTGQGAFYGYTF; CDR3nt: TGTGCCAGCAGCTTAACTGGACAGGGGGCCTTCTATGGCTACACCTTC
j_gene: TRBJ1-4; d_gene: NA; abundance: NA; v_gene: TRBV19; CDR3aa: CASSIGTPTNEKLFF; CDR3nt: TGTGCCAGTAGTATAGGGACACCAACTAATGAAAAACTGTTTTTT
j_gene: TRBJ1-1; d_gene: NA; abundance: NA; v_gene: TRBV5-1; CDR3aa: CASSLDRAPNTEAFF; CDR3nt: TGCGCCAGCAGCTTGGACAGGGCCCCGAACACTGAAGCTTTCTTT
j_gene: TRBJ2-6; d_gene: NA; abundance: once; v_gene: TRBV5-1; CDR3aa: CASSLKVQALGANVLTF; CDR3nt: TGCGCCAGCAGCTTGAAAGTACAGGCTCTCGGGGCCAACGTCCTGACTTTC
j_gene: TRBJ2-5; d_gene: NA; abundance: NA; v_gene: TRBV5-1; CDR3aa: CASSLGQLQETQYF; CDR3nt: TGCGCCAGCAGCTTGGGACAGCTCCAAGAGACCCAGTACTTC
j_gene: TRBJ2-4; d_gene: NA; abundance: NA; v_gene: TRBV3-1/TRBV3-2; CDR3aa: CASSRQEDHRFWIQYF; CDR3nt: TGTGCCAGCAGCCGCCAAGAGGACCACAGGTTTTGGATTCAGTACTTC
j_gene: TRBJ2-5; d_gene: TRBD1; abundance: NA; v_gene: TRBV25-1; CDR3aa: CASSATGVETQYF; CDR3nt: TGTGCCAGCAGTGCTACAGGGGTGGAGACCCAGTACTTC
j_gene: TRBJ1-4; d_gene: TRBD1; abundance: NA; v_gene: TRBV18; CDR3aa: CASSPPGQPNEKLFF; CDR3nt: TGTGCCAGCTCACCACCGGGACAGCCTAATGAAAAACTGTTTTTT
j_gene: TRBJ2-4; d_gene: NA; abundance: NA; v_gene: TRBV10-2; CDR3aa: CASSESVGGAKNIQYF; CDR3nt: TGCGCCAGCAGTGAGTCGGTAGGAGGGGCCAAAAACATTCAGTACTTC
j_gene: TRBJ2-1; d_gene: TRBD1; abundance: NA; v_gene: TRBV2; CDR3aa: CASSERQGRRGYNEQFF; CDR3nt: TGTGCCAGCAGTGAAAGACAGGGACGAAGGGGTTACAATGAGCAGTTCTTC
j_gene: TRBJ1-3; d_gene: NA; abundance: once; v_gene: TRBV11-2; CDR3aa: CASSLEIKNTIYF; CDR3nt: TGTGCCAGCAGCTTAGAAATAAAAAACACCATATATTTT
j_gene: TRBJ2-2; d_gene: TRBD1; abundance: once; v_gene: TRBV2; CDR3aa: CASRSGQGSANTGELFF; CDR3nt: TGTGCCAGCAGGTCCGGACAGGGATCGGCGAACACCGGGGAGCTGTTTTTT
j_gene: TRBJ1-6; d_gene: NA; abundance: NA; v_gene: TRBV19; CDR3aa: CASAQGFSPLHF; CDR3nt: TGTGCCAGTGCGCAGGGGTTTTCACCCCTCCACTTT
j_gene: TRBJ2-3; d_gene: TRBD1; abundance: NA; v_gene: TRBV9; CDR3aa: CASNGGTGTDTQYF; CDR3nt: TGTGCCAGCAACGGTGGGACAGGGACAGATACGCAGTATTTT
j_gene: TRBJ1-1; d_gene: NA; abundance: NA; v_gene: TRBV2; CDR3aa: CASSSLRVHTEAFF; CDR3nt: TGTGCCAGCAGCAGTCTCCGGGTCCACACTGAAGCTTTCTTT
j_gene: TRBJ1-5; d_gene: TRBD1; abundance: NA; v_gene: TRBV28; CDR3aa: CASSPTGGQPQHF; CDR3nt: TGTGCCAGCAGTCCTACAGGGGGACAGCCCCAGCATTTT
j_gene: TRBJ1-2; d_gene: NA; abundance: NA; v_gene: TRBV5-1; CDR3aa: CASSEGLLDGYTF; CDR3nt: TGCGCCAGCAGCGAGGGCCTGCTCGATGGCTACACCTTC
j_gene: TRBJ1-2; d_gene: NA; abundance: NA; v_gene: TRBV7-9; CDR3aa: CASSLDGRTNGYTF; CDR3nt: TGTGCCAGCAGCTTAGACGGGCGGACTAATGGCTACACCTTC
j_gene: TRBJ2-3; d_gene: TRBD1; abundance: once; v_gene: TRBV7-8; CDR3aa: CASGGQGPDTQYF; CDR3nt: TGTGCCAGCGGGGGACAGGGTCCAGATACGCAGTATTTT
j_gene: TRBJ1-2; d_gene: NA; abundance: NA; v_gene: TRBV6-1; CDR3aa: CASSERGVYGYTF; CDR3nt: TGTGCCAGCAGTGAACGAGGCGTTTATGGCTACACCTTC
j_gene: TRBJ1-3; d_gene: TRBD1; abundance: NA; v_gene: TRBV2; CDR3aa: CASSAGRGLGGNTIYF; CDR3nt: TGTGCCAGCAGTGCAGGCAGGGGGCTGGGAGGAAACACCATATATTTT
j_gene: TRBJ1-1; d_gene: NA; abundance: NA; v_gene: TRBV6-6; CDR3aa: CASSPVGWQGSQDDTEAFF; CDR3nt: TGTGCCAGCAGTCCCGTGGGGTGGCAGGGCTCCCAGGATGACACTGAAGCTTTCTTT
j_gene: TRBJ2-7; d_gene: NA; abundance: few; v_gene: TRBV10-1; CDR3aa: CASSESGRGYEQYF; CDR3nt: TGCGCCAGCAGTGAGTCCGGCCGGGGCTACGAGCAGTACTTC
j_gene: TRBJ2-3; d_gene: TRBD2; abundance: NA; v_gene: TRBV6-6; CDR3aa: CASSYLGLAGTDTQYF; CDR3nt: TGTGCCAGCAGTTACCTGGGACTAGCGGGCACAGATACGCAGTATTTT
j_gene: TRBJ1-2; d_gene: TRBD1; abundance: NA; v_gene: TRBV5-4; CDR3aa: CASSLYEGARGYTF; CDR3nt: TGTGCCAGCAGCTTGTATGAGGGGGCGCGAGGGTACACCTTC
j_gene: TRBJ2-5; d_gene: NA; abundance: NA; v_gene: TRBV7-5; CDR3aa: CVRRLGGRQETQYF; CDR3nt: TGTGTCAGAAGATTGGGGGGGAGACAAGAGACCCAGTACTTC
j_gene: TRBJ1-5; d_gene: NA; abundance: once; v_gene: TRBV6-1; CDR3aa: CASSESGSNQPQHF; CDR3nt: TGTGCCAGCAGTGAATCGGGGAGCAATCAGCCCCAGCATTTT
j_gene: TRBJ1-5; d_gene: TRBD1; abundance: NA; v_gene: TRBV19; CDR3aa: CASSTEGGKQPQHF; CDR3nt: TGTGCCAGTAGTACAGAAGGGGGCAAGCAGCCCCAGCATTTT
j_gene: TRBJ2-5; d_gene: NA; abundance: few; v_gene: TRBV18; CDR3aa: CASSPGGQETQYF; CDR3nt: TGTGCCAGCTCACCAGGAGGACAAGAGACCCAGTACTTC
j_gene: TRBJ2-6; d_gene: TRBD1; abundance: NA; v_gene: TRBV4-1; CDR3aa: CASSQGWQGARGANVLTF; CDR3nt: TGCGCCAGCAGCCAAGGCTGGCAGGGGGCGCGTGGGGCCAACGTCCTGACTTTC
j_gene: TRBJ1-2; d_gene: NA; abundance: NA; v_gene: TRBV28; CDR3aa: CASSVGGGINYGYTF; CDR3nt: TGTGCCAGCAGTGTAGGGGGGGGTATAAACTATGGCTACACCTTC
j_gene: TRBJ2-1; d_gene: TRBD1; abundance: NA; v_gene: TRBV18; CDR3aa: CASSPLRTGNEQFF; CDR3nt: TGTGCCAGCTCACCACTTCGGACAGGTAATGAGCAGTTCTTC
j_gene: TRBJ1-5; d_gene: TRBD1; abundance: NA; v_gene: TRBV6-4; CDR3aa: CASSGDRNQPQHF; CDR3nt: TGTGCCAGCAGTGGGGACAGAAATCAGCCCCAGCATTTT
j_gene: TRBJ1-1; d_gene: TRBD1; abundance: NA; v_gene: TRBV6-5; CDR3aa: CASSDRQGTEAFF; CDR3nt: TGTGCCAGCAGCGATAGACAGGGCACTGAAGCTTTCTTT
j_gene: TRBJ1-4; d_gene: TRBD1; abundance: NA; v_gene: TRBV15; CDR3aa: CATSRASGTEYEKLFF; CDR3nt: TGTGCCACCAGCAGAGCCTCCGGGACAGAGTATGAAAAACTGTTTTTT
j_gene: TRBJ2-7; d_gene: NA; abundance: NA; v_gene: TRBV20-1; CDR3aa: CSASSQGIFEQYF; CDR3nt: TGCAGTGCTAGTAGTCAGGGGATCTTCGAGCAGTACTTC
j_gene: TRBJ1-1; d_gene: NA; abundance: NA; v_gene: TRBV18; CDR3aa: CASSPLSLQGMNTEAFF; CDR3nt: TGTGCCAGCTCACCACTAAGCCTACAGGGCATGAACACTGAAGCTTTCTTT